This T cell receptor beta chain was recovered during a study of shared clonotypes between healthy human individuals. The CDR3 has 16 amino acids. Per germline, CDR1 SGHRS and CDR2 YFSETQ. J lost 1 base, V lost 4 bases, and 9 bases had no gene match. Authors' methods: As immunoSEQ supplied junction-only sequences (without quality scores), filtering differed. The repertoire was sequenced with immunoSEQ multiplex PCR; TCRdb's copy has only in-frame clones and lacks some. D and trimming come from the DNA, and the V and J calls and clone size come from that table. Of more than 2,000,000 clones in the sample, more than 80% were seen once.

The TCR sequence derives from a man aged 18 to 30 in good health. Some clones in this sample may be carry-over from other donors' samples. The chain combines TRBV5-1 with TRBJ1-1, with 8 bases identical to TRBD1. The sample consisted of naive CD4+ T cells from PBMCs. Subset specified: CD45RA+ positively selected. The CDR3 DNA follows: TGCGCCAGCAGCACCGCCGGGACAGGTGGGAACACTGAAGCTTTCTTT. As protein: CASSTAGTGGNTEAFF.